Sequencing of this T cell receptor (beta chain) was carried out in a study of blood T cell repertoires in COVID-19. Overall study: Sample material is recorded as cDNA or gDNA derived from T cells, B-cell-depleted T cells, or PBMCs.

This clone was found once. The assay was immunoSEQ multiplex PCR, and TCRdb's table has in-frame clones only and misses some. The sample contains about 83,000 clones, roughly 87% of which appear only once. There are 15 residues in the CDR3. V was pared by 4 bases and J by 4 bases, with 10 bases of the junction left unmatched. Per germline, CDR1 SGHDT and CDR2 YYEEEE. Source material: peripheral blood. This TCR was recovered from a woman in her forties or fifties with active or convalescent COVID-19. The chain is built from TRBV5-6 and TRBJ2-7; 8 positions match TRBD1. As DNA, the CDR3 is TGTGCCAGCAGCACGACAGGGGCACCAAGGTACGAGCAGTACTTC. Protein product: CASSTTGAPRYEQYF. The whole variable domain, remainder taken from reference TRBV5-6 and TRBJ2-7, is DAGVTQSPTHLIKTRGQQVTLRCSPKSGHDTVSWYQQALGQGPQFIFQYYEEEERQRGNFPDRFSGHQFPNYSSELNVNALLLGDSALYLCASSTTGAPRYEQYFGPGTRLTVT.